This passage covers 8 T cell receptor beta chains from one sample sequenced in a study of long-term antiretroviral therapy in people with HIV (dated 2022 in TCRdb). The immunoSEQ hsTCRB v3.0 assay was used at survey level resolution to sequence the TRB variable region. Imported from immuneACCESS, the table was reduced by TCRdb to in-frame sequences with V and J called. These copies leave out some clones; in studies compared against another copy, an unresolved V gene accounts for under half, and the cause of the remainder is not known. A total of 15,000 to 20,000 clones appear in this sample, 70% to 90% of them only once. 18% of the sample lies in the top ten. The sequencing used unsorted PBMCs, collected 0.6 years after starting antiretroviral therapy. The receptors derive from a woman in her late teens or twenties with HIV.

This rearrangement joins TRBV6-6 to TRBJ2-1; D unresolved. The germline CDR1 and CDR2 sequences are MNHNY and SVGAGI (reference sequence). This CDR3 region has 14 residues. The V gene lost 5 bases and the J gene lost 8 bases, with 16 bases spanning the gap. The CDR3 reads CASSRYPSADEQFF. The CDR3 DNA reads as TGTGCCAGCAGTCGGTACCCATCCGCGGATGAGCAGTTCTTC.

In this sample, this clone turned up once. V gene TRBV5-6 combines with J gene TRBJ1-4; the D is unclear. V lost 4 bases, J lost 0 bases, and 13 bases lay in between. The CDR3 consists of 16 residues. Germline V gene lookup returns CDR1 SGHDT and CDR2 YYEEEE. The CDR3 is CASSEIGLATNEKLFF. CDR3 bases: TGTGCCAGCAGCGAAATAGGGCTAGCAACTAATGAAAAACTGTTTTTT.

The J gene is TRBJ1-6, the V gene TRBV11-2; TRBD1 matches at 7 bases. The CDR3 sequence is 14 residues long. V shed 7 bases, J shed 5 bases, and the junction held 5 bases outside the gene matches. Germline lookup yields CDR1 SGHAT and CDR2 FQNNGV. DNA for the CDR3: TGTGCCAGCACCGGGGGACAGAATAATTCACCCCTCCACTTT. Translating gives CASTGGQNNSPLHF.

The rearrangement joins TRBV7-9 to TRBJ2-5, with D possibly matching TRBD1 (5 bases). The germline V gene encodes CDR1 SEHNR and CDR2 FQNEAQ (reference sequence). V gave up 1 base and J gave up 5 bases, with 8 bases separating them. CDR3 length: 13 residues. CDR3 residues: CASSLGGRETQYF. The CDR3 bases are TGTGCCAGCAGCTTAGGGGGCAGGGAGACCCAGTACTTC.

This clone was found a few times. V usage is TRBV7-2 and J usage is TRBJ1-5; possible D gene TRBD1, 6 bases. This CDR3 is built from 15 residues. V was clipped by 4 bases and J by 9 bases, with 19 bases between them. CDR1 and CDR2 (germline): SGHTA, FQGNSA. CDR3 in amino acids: CASSSNDGPRGPQHF. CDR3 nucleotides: TGTGCCAGCAGCTCGAACGACGGGCCCAGGGGGCCCCAGCATTTT.

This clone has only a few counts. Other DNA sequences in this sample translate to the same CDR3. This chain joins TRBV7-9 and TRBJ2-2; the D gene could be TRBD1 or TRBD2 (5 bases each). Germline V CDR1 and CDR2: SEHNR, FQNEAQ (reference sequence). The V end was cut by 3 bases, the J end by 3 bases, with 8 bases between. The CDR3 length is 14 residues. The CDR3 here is CASSLRGDTGELFF. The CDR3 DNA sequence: TGTGCCAGCAGCTTGAGGGGAGACACCGGGGAGCTGTTTTTT.

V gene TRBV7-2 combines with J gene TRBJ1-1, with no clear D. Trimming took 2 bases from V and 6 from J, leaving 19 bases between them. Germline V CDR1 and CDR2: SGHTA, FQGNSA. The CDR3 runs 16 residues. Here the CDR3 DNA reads TGTGCCAGCAGCTTACCCGCTGGGTGGGCTACTTCTGAAGCTTTCTTT. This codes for CASSLPAGWATSEAFF.

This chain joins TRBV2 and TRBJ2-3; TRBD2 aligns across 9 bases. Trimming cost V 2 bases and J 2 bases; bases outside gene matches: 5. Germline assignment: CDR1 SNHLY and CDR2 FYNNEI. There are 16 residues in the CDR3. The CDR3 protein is CASSEWREGPTDTQYF. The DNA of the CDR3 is TGTGCCAGCAGTGAATGGCGGGAGGGCCCCACAGATACGCAGTATTTT. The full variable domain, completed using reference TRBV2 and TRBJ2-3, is EPEVTQTPSHQVTQMGQEVILRCVPISNHLYFYWYRQILGQKVEFLVSFYNNEISEKSEIFDDQFSVERPDGSNFTLKIRSTKLEDSAMYFCASSEWREGPTDTQYFGPGTRLTVL.